Below, 28 T cell receptor beta chains from the same sample are listed, as sequenced in a study of T cells in Graves' hyperthyroidism and ophthalmopathy. The TCR beta CDR3 regions underwent amplification using RNA transcripts as the source. HTBI primers drove first-round RT-PCR of the TCR CDR3. TCRdb itself ran the multiplex PCR reads through MiXCR, one entry per CDR3 protein. This sample has fewer than 350,000 distinct CDR3 sequences, with roughly 15% found just once. Sequencing input: blood. The receptors were sampled from a woman in her 30s with Graves' hyperthyroidism that later progressed to Graves' ophthalmopathy.

This clonotype was observed many times. V and J are TRBV7-9 and TRBJ1-2; perhaps TRBD1 as D (6 bases). This CDR3 spans 16 amino acids. V lost 5 bases to trimming and J lost 6 bases, with 22 bases between them. Germline values: CDR1 SEHNR, CDR2 FQNEAQ (reference sequence). The CDR3 coding sequence is TGTGCCAGCAGCGCAGACCCGGACAGTTCAATAGATGGCTACACCTTC. The encoded protein is CASSADPDSSIDGYTF.

This clonotype was seen repeatedly, ten times or more. The chain carries TRBV6-2 or TRBV6-3 and TRBJ2-7; 15 nucleotides align to TRBD2. V dropped 7 bases and J dropped 1; count of bases not matched to a gene: 5. The CDR3 totals 16 residues. Germline V CDR1 and CDR2: MNHEY, SVGEGT. This CDR3 reads CASIGLAGGLSYEQYF. In DNA form, the CDR3 reads TGTGCCAGCATAGGACTAGCGGGAGGGCTGTCCTACGAGCAGTACTTC.

This clonotype has a count of ten or more. This sequence joins TRBV10-3 and TRBJ1-3; D is unclear. The V and J ends lost 7 bases and 0 bases respectively, with 10 bases between them. Per the germline V gene, CDR1 is ENHRY and CDR2 is SYGVKD. This CDR3 comprises 14 residues. CDR3 bases: TGTGCCATCATCCCAGGCCCCTCTGGAAACACCATATATTTT. This gives the protein CAIIPGPSGNTIYF.

This chain connects TRBV6-2 or TRBV6-3 to TRBJ2-5; perhaps D is TRBD1 or TRBD2 (5 bases each). There are 14 residues in the CDR3. Trimming shortened V by 2 bases and J by 5 bases, and 12 bases separated the two germline ends. Germline-derived CDR1 and CDR2 are MNHEY and SVGEGT. The CDR3, as DNA: TGTGCCAGCAGTTACAACCCCTGGGGGGAGACCCAGTACTTC. Residues: CASSYNPWGETQYF.

This clonotype was seen repeatedly, ten times or more. V gene TRBV28 combines with J gene TRBJ2-7; TRBD2 might be the D (6 bases). Germline CDR1 reads MDHEN; CDR2 reads SYDVKM. The CDR3 spans 14 residues. Deletions cut 4 bases from V and 3 bases from J, with 13 bases between. CDR3 residues: CASSWGLKNYEQYF. The CDR3 DNA reads as TGTGCCAGCAGTTGGGGACTTAAAAACTACGAGCAGTACTTC.

This clonotype was detected many times. The chain links TRBV4-2 to TRBJ1-4; tentatively, D is TRBD1 (5 bases). Trimming left V 0 bases short and J 10 bases short, with 9 bases between. The CDR3 runs to 13 residues. Germline-derived CDR1 and CDR2 are LGHNA and YNFKEQ. CDR3 in DNA: TGTGCCAGCAGCCAAGATTTCGGGGGAAAACTGTTTTTT. It translates to CASSQDFGGKLFF.

A remark on this clonotype: A read error may produce the germline difference seen at one junction end. The chain combines TRBV10-3 with TRBJ2-1; 8 nucleotides agree with TRBD2. The CDR3 runs to 15 residues. CDR1 ENHRY and CDR2 SYGVKD come from the germline V gene. For the CDR3, the DNA is TGTGTCATCAGTCTACTAGCGGCTACCTACAATGAGCAGTTCTTC. This encodes CVISLLAATYNEQFF.

This clonotype has more than one count but fewer than ten. The chain uses TRBV20-1 and TRBJ2-7; 12 bases fit TRBD1. Trimming at V came to 5 bases and at J to 6 bases, leaving 5 bases not matched to a gene. Germline-derived CDR1 and CDR2 are DFQATT and SNEGSKA (reference sequence). The CDR3 covers 13 residues. The CDR3 loop reads CSAGGTGGSEQYF. CDR3 nucleotide sequence: TGCAGTGCTGGGGGGACAGGGGGCTCCGAGCAGTACTTC.

This clonotype occurred many times. CDR3 amino acids: CAWSLGRRETQYF. In DNA, the CDR3 is TGTGCCTGGAGCCTAGGGCGTAGGGAGACCCAGTACTTC. The V call is TRBV30, the J call TRBJ2-5; D is unresolved. Germline loops: CDR1 GTSNPN, CDR2 SVGIG (reference sequence). V lost 3 bases and J lost 5, with 13 bases in between. The CDR3 totals 13 residues.

This chain links TRBV25-1 with TRBJ2-3, with unresolved D. The CDR3 consists of 16 residues. V was cut by 7 bases and J by 0 bases, with 17 bases left in between. In germline, CDR1 is MGHDK, CDR2 SYGVNS. The CDR3 nucleotides read TGTGCCAGCACTCCCCAGTACCCATCTAGCACAGATACGCAGTATTTT. This sequence encodes CASTPQYPSSTDTQYF.

This clonotype was observed at least ten times. This chain uses TRBV28 with TRBJ2-1; D may be TRBD2 (5 bases). V dropped 6 bases and J dropped 5 bases, with 14 bases sitting between them. This CDR3 has 14 residues. CDR1 and CDR2 (germline): MDHEN, SYDVKM. The chain's CDR3 is CASRPGGSNNEQFF. CDR3 in DNA: TGTGCCAGCAGGCCTGGCGGGTCTAACAATGAGCAGTTCTTC.

The chain joins TRBV9 to TRBJ2-3; 12 positions match TRBD2. The length of the CDR3 is 15 residues. The ends lost 0 bases at V and 6 bases at J; junction bases unmatched: 2. Germline assignment: CDR1 SGDLS and CDR2 YYNGEE. The CDR3 reads CASSVASGRDDTQYF. CDR3 nucleotide sequence: TGTGCCAGCAGCGTAGCTAGCGGGAGGGACGATACGCAGTATTTT.

The sample holds many counts of this clonotype. V gene TRBV6-1 combines with J gene TRBJ2-7, with D possibly TRBD2 on 6 matching bases. Trimming took off 5 bases at V and 4 bases at J, with 15 bases between the two ends. From germline, CDR1 is MNHNS and CDR2 SASEGT. This CDR3 region has 14 residues. The DNA of the CDR3 is TGTGCCAGCAGTTCGGAGGGTCCGTGGTACGAGCAGTACTTC. As protein: CASSSEGPWYEQYF.

This clonotype was detected ten times or more. J is TRBJ2-3 and V is TRBV10-3; D perhaps matches TRBD2 (6 bases). The V end was cut by 6 bases, the J end by 3 bases, with 13 bases between. CDR1 ENHRY and CDR2 SYGVKD come from the germline V gene. The CDR3 runs to 14 residues. CDR3: CAISVTAGTDTQYF. CDR3 coding DNA: TGTGCCATCAGCGTAACTGCGGGAACAGATACGCAGTATTTT.

This clonotype was observed a few times. The CDR3 nucleotides read TGTGCCAGTAGTATGGGGGGAGGTGGGACTGAAGCTTTCTTT. Protein sequence: CASSMGGGGTEAFF. V is TRBV19 and J is TRBJ1-1; weak D call: TRBD1 (5 bases). Germline values: CDR1 LNHDA, CDR2 SQIVND (reference sequence). The V and J ends lost 3 bases and 5 bases respectively, with 13 bases between them. CDR3 length equals 14 residues.

This clonotype appeared many times. CDR3 DNA: TGTGCCAGCAGCCACCTTGGGACTAGCGGGAGTTCAGATACGCAGTATTTT. Amino acids: CASSHLGTSGSSDTQYF. The V call is TRBV7-9, the J call TRBJ2-3; the match to TRBD2 covers 14 bases. This CDR3 spans 17 amino acids. Germline V gives CDR1 SEHNR, CDR2 FQNEAQ (reference sequence). With 5 bases clipped from V and 4 bases from J, the junction kept 8 bases outside the gene matches. The variable domain in full, completed from reference TRBV7-9 and TRBJ2-3, reads DTGVSQNPRHKITKRGQNVTFRCDPISEHNRLYWYRQTLGQGPEFLTYFQNEAQLEKSRLLSDRFSAERPKGSFSTLEIQRTEQGDSAMYLCASSHLGTSGSSDTQYFGPGTRLTVL.

This clonotype was seen repeatedly, ten times or more. V usage is TRBV18 and J usage is TRBJ2-7; 8 nucleotides agree with TRBD1. The CDR3 runs to 13 residues. Germline-derived CDR1 and CDR2 are KGHSH and LQKENI. V dropped 6 bases and J dropped 2; count of bases not matched to a gene: 3. The CDR3 sequence: CASSDRAPYEQYF. The CDR3 DNA sequence: TGTGCCAGCTCGGACAGGGCCCCCTACGAGCAGTACTTC.

This clonotype has at least ten counts. V is TRBV7-6 and J is TRBJ2-5, with 16 bases that match TRBD2. The CDR3 is 20 residues long. Germline V gene sequence: CDR1 SGHVS, CDR2 FNYEAQ. Losses at the gene ends were 2 bases for V and 5 bases for J; bases not matched to a gene: 14. DNA for the CDR3: TGTGCCAGCAGCTTACCAGGTCCGGGACTAGCGGGAGGGCCCTCTGAGACCCAGTACTTC. Its translation is CASSLPGPGLAGGPSETQYF. The entire variable domain, with the rest obtained from reference TRBV7-6 and TRBJ2-5, is as follows: GAGVSQSPRYKVTKRGQDVALRCDPISGHVSLYWYRQALGQGPEFLTYFNYEAQQDKSGLPNDRFSAERPEGSISTLTIQRTEQRDSAMYRCASSLPGPGLAGGPSETQYFGPGTRLLVL.

The table lists this clonotype with many counts. The J gene is TRBJ2-1, the V gene TRBV12-3 or TRBV12-4; 9 bases are shared with TRBD2. With V trimmed by 4 bases and J by 9 bases, 10 bases remained unmatched. This CDR3 is built from 15 residues. The CDR3 DNA sequence: TGTGCCAGCAGTTGGTTAGCGGGAGTCCAGGGTGAGCAGTTCTTC. Protein product: CASSWLAGVQGEQFF.

This clonotype was observed a handful of times. This chain links TRBV5-1 with TRBJ2-2, with TRBD2 as a possible D gene (5 bases). CDR3 length equals 16 residues. CDR1 SGHRS and CDR2 YFSETQ come from the germline V gene. Trimming pared 0 bases from V and 0 bases from J, leaving 9 bases between. CDR3 sequence reads: CASSLDVASNTGELFF. The DNA for the CDR3 is TGCGCCAGCAGCTTGGATGTAGCGTCGAACACCGGGGAGCTGTTTTTT.

This clonotype came up a few times. The gene calls are TRBV4-1 and TRBJ2-7, with 7 bases aligning to TRBD2. The CDR3 sequence is 16 residues long. Germline CDR1 reads MGHRA; CDR2 reads YSYEKL. The trim removed 4 bases at V and 0 bases at J, leaving 9 bases unmatched. CDR3 region: CASSPKPAGSSYEQYF. CDR3 in DNA: TGCGCCAGCAGCCCCAAGCCAGCGGGGAGCTCCTACGAGCAGTACTTC.

This clonotype was seen repeatedly, ten times or more. The rearrangement links TRBV20-1 to TRBJ2-7; TRBD2 matches 8 bases. The CDR3 has 17 residues. The V gene's germline CDR1 is DFQATT and CDR2 SNEGSKA (reference sequence). V lost 3 bases to trimming and J lost 2 bases; unmatched junction nucleotides: 15. CDR3 in DNA: TGCAGTGCTAGCGGTCTTTGGCGGGAGGTAACCACCTACGAGCAGTACTTC. As protein: CSASGLWREVTTYEQYF.

This clonotype has ten or more counts. V and J are TRBV20-1 and TRBJ2-7, with D hard to call. Trimming left V 4 bases short and J 6 bases short, with 13 bases between. The germline V gene has CDR1 DFQATT and CDR2 SNEGSKA (reference sequence). This CDR3 comprises 12 residues. CDR3 amino acids: CSATSARVEQYF. CDR3 DNA sequence: TGCAGTGCTACCTCGGCACGCGTCGAGCAGTACTTC.

Ten or more counts support this clonotype. The chain carries TRBV5-5 and TRBJ2-1; no reliable D call. The length of the CDR3 is 13 residues. V lost 0 bases and J lost 3, with 4 bases in between. Germline V gene sequence: CDR1 SGHKS, CDR2 YYEKEE (reference sequence). Here the CDR3 reads CASSLDYYNEQFF. The DNA of the CDR3 is TGTGCCAGCAGCTTGGACTACTACAATGAGCAGTTCTTC. Looking up the rest from reference TRBV5-5 and TRBJ2-1 gives the full variable domain: DAGVTQSPTHLIKTRGQQVTLRCSPISGHKSVSWYQQVLGQGPQFIFQYYEKEERGRGNFPDRFSARQFPNYSSELNVNALLLGDSALYLCASSLDYYNEQFFGPGTRLTVL.

The table lists this clonotype with many counts. This chain uses TRBV27 with TRBJ2-7; maybe TRBD2 (6 bases). The CDR3 extends over 18 amino acids. From germline, CDR1 is MNHEY and CDR2 SMNVEV (reference sequence). V lost 5 bases and J lost 5, with 28 bases in between. DNA of the CDR3: TGTGCCAGCAGTCCGCACGGACTACCAACCGGGATTGGCCACGAGCAGTACTTC. It yields the protein CASSPHGLPTGIGHEQYF.

With regard to this clonotype: The junction and the germline gene differ at one end; a read error may be behind it. The chain couples TRBV10-3 to TRBJ1-2; D is unclear. The germline gives CDR1 ENHRY, CDR2 SYGVKD. This CDR3 contains 13 residues. CDR3 DNA sequence: TGTGCCATCAGTGAGGCGGAGAACTATGTCTACACCTTC. Protein product: CAISEAENYVYTF.

The chain links TRBV27 to TRBJ1-6, with D hard to call. The CDR3 runs to 15 residues. Between the trimmed V and J ends, which lost 2 bases and 9 bases, there was a span of 14 bases. Germline V lookup: CDR1 MNHEY, CDR2 SMNVEV (reference sequence). The CDR3 bases are TGTGCCAGCAGTTTACGCCGCGAGGTCCGTTCACCCCTCCACTTT. Its translation: CASSLRREVRSPLHF.

This clonotype has ten or more counts. This chain links TRBV18 with TRBJ2-1; TRBD2 matches at 12 bases. Trimming at V came to 2 bases and at J to 4 bases, leaving 6 bases not matched to a gene. In germline, CDR1 is KGHSH, CDR2 LQKENI. The CDR3 has 17 amino acids. The CDR3 is CASSPGPGLAGYNEQFF. CDR3 nucleotides: TGTGCCAGCTCACCAGGACCAGGACTAGCGGGGTACAATGAGCAGTTCTTC.